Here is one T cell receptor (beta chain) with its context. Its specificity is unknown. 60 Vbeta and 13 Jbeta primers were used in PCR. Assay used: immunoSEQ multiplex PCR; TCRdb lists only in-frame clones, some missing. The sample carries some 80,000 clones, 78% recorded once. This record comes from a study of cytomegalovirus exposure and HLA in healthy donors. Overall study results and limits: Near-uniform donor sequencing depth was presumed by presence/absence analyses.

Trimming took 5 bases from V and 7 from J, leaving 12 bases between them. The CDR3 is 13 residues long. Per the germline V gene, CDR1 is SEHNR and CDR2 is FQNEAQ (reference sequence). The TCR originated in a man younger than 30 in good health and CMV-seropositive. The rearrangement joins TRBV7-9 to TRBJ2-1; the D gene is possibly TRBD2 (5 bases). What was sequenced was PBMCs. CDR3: CASSRMRRNEQFF. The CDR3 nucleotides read TGTGCCAGCAGCCGTATGAGGAGGAATGAGCAGTTCTTC.